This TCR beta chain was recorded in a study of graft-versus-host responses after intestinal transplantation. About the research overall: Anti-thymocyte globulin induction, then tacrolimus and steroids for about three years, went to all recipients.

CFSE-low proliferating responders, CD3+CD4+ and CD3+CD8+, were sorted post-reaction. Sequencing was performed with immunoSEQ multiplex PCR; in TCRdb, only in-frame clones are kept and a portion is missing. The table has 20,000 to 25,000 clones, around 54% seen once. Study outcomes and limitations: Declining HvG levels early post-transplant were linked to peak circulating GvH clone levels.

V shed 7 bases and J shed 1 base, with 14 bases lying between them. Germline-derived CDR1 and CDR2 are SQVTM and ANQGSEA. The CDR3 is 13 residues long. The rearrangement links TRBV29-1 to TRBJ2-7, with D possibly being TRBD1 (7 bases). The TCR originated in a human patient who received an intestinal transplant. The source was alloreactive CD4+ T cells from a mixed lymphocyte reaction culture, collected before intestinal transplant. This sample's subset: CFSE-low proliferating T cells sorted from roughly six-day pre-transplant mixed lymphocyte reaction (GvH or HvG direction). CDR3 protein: CSARDSGSYEQYF. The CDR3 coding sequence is TGCAGCGCCCGGGACAGCGGGTCCTACGAGCAGTACTTC.